This T cell receptor (beta chain) was captured in a study of blood T cell repertoires in COVID-19. Study-level information: The United States, Italy and Spain provided the acute and convalescent COVID-19 samples. Nucleic acid was either cDNA or gDNA, and it came from T cells, B-cell-depleted T cells, or PBMCs.

Germline CDR1 and CDR2: MNHEY and SVGAGI. The CDR3 totals 14 residues. V shed 6 bases and J 7 bases; nucleotides not matched to a gene: 12. This clone has a single count. In the original workflow: Scientists estimated how many nucleated cells there were by amplifying reference gene primers. This table comes from immunoSEQ multiplex PCR, and its TCRdb copy is limited to in-frame clones, with some not included. The V and J calls and clone size come from that table; D and trimming were worked out from the DNA. The table has approximately 670,000 clones, just under 90% seen once; the top ten hold about 0.26%.

What was sequenced was peripheral blood. The chain links TRBV6-5 to TRBJ2-7; 7 bases match TRBD1. The sequence was collected from a woman aged 18-29 years with acute or convalescent COVID-19. DNA of the CDR3: TGTGCCAGCAGAACAGGGGACAGACTCTCGGAGCAGTACTTC. Translating gives CASRTGDRLSEQYF.